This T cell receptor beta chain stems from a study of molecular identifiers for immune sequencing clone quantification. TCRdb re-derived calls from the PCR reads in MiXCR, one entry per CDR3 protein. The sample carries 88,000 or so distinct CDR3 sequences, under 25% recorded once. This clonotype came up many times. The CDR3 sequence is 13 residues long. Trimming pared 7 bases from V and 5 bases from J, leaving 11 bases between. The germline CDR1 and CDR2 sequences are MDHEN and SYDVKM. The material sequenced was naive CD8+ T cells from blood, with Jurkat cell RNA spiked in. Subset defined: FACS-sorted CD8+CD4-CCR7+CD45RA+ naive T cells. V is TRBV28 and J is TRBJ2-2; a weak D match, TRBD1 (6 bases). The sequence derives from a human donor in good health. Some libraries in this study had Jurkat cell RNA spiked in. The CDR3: CASNLGGTGELFF. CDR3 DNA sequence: TGTGCCAGCAACCTAGGGGGAACCGGGGAGCTGTTTTTT.